The entry that follows covers one T cell receptor (beta chain) sequence. What it recognizes is unknown. The sample belongs to a study of T cells after yellow fever vaccination. General study results and limits: Booster samples showed a return of most primary-vaccination clones (around 95% CD4, 88% CD8). Overlap between CD4 and CD8 compartments was detected for a small share of clonotypes.

A single record per CDR3 protein comes from TCRdb applying MiXCR to the 5' RACE reads. Among about 130,000 distinct CDR3 sequences listed, around 6.3% were seen once. The CDR3 extends over 13 amino acids. The receptor was derived from a man aged 30-40 years who received the YFV17D yellow fever vaccine. The sequencing here drew on CD4+ T cells sorted from PBMCs, taken 10 days after the yellow fever booster vaccination. V gene TRBV12-2 combines with J gene TRBJ2-7. TRBV12-2 is a documented pseudogene. CDR3 loop: CASRSSRVPLLYF. Written as DNA, the CDR3 is TGTGCAAGTCGCTCCTCTAGGGTACCCTTACTGTACTTC.